This T cell receptor (beta chain) came from a study of T cell repertoires in ileal Crohn's disease. Findings and caveats of the study: Every patient over 26.8% clonality showed endoscopic recurrence.

Worth noting for this clone: Antigen unknown.

The CDR3 consists of 18 residues. Germline CDR1 is MNHNS and CDR2 is SASEGT. V dropped 2 bases and J dropped 5; count of bases not matched to a gene: 10. Here immunoSEQ multiplex PCR was the method, and the copy in TCRdb shows in-frame clones only, minus some. The table shows some 4,300 clones, with over 65% occurring only once. V is TRBV6-1 and J is TRBJ2-3, with TRBD2 matching over 13 bases. The specimen was ileal tissue. This sequence was found in an adult with Crohn's disease. CDR3 region: CASSETTSGRAGLDTQYF. The CDR3 nucleotides are TGTGCCAGCAGTGAAACAACTAGCGGGAGGGCCGGATTAGATACGCAGTATTTT.